Listed here is a single TCR beta chain. Its antigen is still unknown. In the PCR, 60 Vbeta and 13 Jbeta primers were used. Generated by immunoSEQ multiplex PCR, the TCRdb table keeps only in-frame clones and is missing some. The sample lists around 140,000 clones; approximately 75% were seen once. The sample comes from a study of cytomegalovirus exposure and HLA in healthy donors. Notes on the study in general: Confirmation in vitro established that a few CMV-associated chains were specific for CMV antigens.

Germline assignment: CDR1 SGHRS and CDR2 YFSETQ. The CDR3 is made up of 14 amino acids. V shed 3 bases and J 4 bases; nucleotides not matched to a gene: 6. The sequenced sample consisted of PBMCs. The chain uses TRBV5-1 and TRBJ1-1; 7 bases fit TRBD1. The clonotype originates from a man aged 50-59 years in good health and CMV-seropositive. CDR3 in DNA: TGCGCCAGCAGCTCTCAGGGGGAAGGCACTGAAGCTTTCTTT. It is translated as CASSSQGEGTEAFF. Variable domain in full (rest from reference TRBV5-1 and TRBJ1-1): KAGVTQTPRYLIKTRGQQVTLSCSPISGHRSVSWYQQTPGQGLQFLFEYFSETQRNKGNFPGRFSGRQFSNSRSEMNVSTLELGDSALYLCASSSQGEGTEAFFGQGTRLTVV.